Following are 11 T cell receptor beta chains from one sample sequenced in a study of control samples from healthy donors and cancer patients. Libraries were prepared by immunoSEQ multiplex PCR; TCRdb keeps only in-frame clonotypes and omits some of them. The table records over 150,000 clones, over 85% of them present only once. Sequenced: blood. These receptors were obtained from a man aged 40-49 years in good health.

The chain links TRBV27 to TRBJ1-1; D is undetermined. This CDR3 comprises 14 residues. Germline CDR1 reads MNHEY; CDR2 reads SMNVEV (reference sequence). Trimming pared 2 bases from V and 2 bases from J, leaving 9 bases between. Written as DNA, the CDR3 is TGTGCCAGCAGTTTAGGAATTCTCAACACTGAAGCTTTCTTT. Its translation: CASSLGILNTEAFF.

The J gene is TRBJ1-2, the V gene TRBV19; 8 nucleotides agree with TRBD1. The germline V gene encodes CDR1 LNHDA and CDR2 SQIVND (reference sequence). V gave up 7 bases and J gave up 8 bases; unmatched junction bases: 12. The CDR3 has 14 amino acids. The CDR3: CASKDREGVRGYTF. In DNA form, the CDR3 reads TGTGCCAGTAAGGACAGGGAGGGGGTGCGCGGCTACACCTTC.

As to this clone: At one end the junction does not follow the germline gene, possibly because of a read error. V is TRBV12-3 or TRBV12-4 and J is TRBJ1-5; D possibly corresponds to TRBD1 (5 bases). This CDR3 contains 13 residues. The CDR3 region has the DNA TGTGCCAGCACTTTAGGGGACGGGCAGCCCCAGCATTTT. Residues: CASTLGDGQPQHF.

The genes are TRBV24-1 and TRBJ1-2; D might be TRBD1 (6 bases). Germline CDR1 KGHDR, CDR2 SFDVKD. The ends were cut back, 4 bases at V and 2 bases at J, with 13 bases in the middle. This CDR3 comprises 15 residues. CDR3 nucleotide sequence: TGTGCCACCAGTGACGCCCGACAGGAGAACTATGGCTACACCTTC. Translating gives CATSDARQENYGYTF.

The chain combines TRBV7-2 with TRBJ1-2, with D unresolved. Germline CDR1 SGHTA, CDR2 FQGNSA. V lost 1 base to trimming and J lost 4 bases, with 7 bases between them. This CDR3 comprises 13 residues. CDR3 in amino acids: CASSLGYTYGYTF. CDR3 DNA: TGTGCCAGCAGCTTAGGCTACACCTATGGCTACACCTTC.

The count of this clone is one. The chain has TRBV7-9 and TRBJ1-2, with TRBD1 matching 7 bases. The CDR3 runs 15 residues. CDR1 and CDR2 (germline): SEHNR, FQNEAQ (reference sequence). Trimming at V came to 4 bases and at J to 4 bases, leaving 9 bases not matched to a gene. CDR3 DNA sequence: TGTGCCAGCAGCTCGCGCGCTCAGGGGGTCTATGGCTACACCTTC. Translating gives CASSSRAQGVYGYTF.

V and J are TRBV9 and TRBJ2-3; possibly TRBD1 for D (6 bases). Trimming shortened V by 0 bases and J by 0 bases, and 14 bases separated the two germline ends. Germline loops: CDR1 SGDLS, CDR2 YYNGEE. The CDR3 has 17 residues. The CDR3 loop reads CASSVATRGSSTDTQYF. The CDR3 DNA reads as TGTGCCAGCAGCGTAGCTACGAGGGGGTCTAGCACAGATACGCAGTATTTT.

V and J are TRBV27 and TRBJ1-5; TRBD1 agrees at 7 bases. V was clipped by 6 bases and J by 5 bases; unmatched bases: 4. This CDR3 is built from 13 residues. Per germline, CDR1 MNHEY and CDR2 SMNVEV (reference sequence). CDR3 sequence (DNA): TGTGCCAGCAGGGGACAGAGTTATCAGCCCCAGCATTTT. Its translation: CASRGQSYQPQHF.

The chain is built from TRBV6-5 and TRBJ1-2; tentatively, D is TRBD1 (5 bases). Between the trimmed V and J ends, which lost 2 bases and 4 bases, there was a span of 11 bases. The CDR3 sequence is 14 residues long. From germline, CDR1 is MNHEY and CDR2 SVGAGI. The CDR3 is CASSYGSGGYGYTF. The CDR3 bases are TGTGCCAGCAGTTACGGTTCGGGGGGCTATGGCTACACCTTC.

This clone was recorded only once. CDR3 DNA sequence: TGTGCCAGTAGGAGGACAGAAAACTATGGCTACACCTTC. Its protein product is CASRRTENYGYTF. The chain recombines TRBV19 with TRBJ1-2; tentatively, D is TRBD1 (6 bases). The CDR3 spans 13 residues. The germline V gene encodes CDR1 LNHDA and CDR2 SQIVND (reference sequence). V dropped 6 bases and J dropped 2 bases, with 10 bases sitting between them. Together with reference TRBV19 and TRBJ1-2, the CDR3 gives the full variable domain: DGGITQSPKYLFRKEGQNVTLSCEQNLNHDAMYWYRQDPGQGLRLIYYSQIVNDFQKGDIAEGYSVSREKKESFPLTVTSAQKNPTAFYLCASRRTENYGYTFGSGTRLTVV.

This chain uses TRBV5-8 with TRBJ2-3, with 11 bases identical to TRBD2. V shed 1 base and J 1 base; nucleotides not matched to a gene: 5. The germline gives CDR1 SGHTS, CDR2 YDEGEE. The CDR3 is 17 amino acids. In DNA, the CDR3 is TGTGCCAGCAGCTTGCTCCAACTAGCGGGGGGCACAGATACGCAGTATTTT. This translates into CASSLLQLAGGTDTQYF.